A selection of T cell receptor beta chains follows, all from one sample in a study of OX40 agonist ivuxolimab in advanced cancers. Libraries were prepared by immunoSEQ multiplex PCR; TCRdb keeps only in-frame clonotypes and omits some of them. The sample lists 26,000 or so clones, more than 70% occurring once. This sample comprised CD4+ or CD8+ T cells sorted from blood, obtained in a trial of the OX40 agonist ivuxolimab. The receptors were gathered from an adult with an advanced solid tumor such as melanoma, head and neck, liver or kidney cancer. Each CDR3 is given with its conserved first and last residue. D genes are given only for firm matches. Only part of the rows carry a size: once, few, many, or a class if the clone is expanded.

j_call,v_call,clone_size,d_call,cdr3_aa,cdr3_nt
TRBJ1-5,TRBV18,NA,NA,CASSQAGPNQPQHF,TGTGCCAGCTCACAAGCCGGACCTAATCAGCCCCAGCATTTT
TRBJ2-7,TRBV5-1,NA,TRBD1,CASSLVPVRTGSYEQYF,TGCGCCAGCAGCTTGGTCCCGGTTCGGACAGGCTCCTACGAGCAGTACTTC
TRBJ2-7,TRBV30,NA,TRBD1,CAWRLKQGRYEQYF,TGTGCCTGGAGGCTGAAACAGGGGCGCTACGAGCAGTACTTC
TRBJ2-5,TRBV7-2,NA,NA,CASSLGHSTETQYF,TGTGCCAGCAGCTTAGGTCACTCCACGGAGACCCAGTACTTC
TRBJ2-5,TRBV11-2,few,NA,CASLEGGAGNQETQYF,TGTGCCAGCCTGGAGGGGGGGGCCGGAAACCAAGAGACCCAGTACTTC
TRBJ2-7,TRBV5-1,once,NA,CASSLGTSSYEQYF,TGCGCCAGCAGCTTGGGGACATCCTCCTACGAGCAGTACTTC
TRBJ1-2,TRBV19,NA,TRBD1,CASTQQGNYGYTF,TGTGCCAGTACCCAACAGGGGAACTATGGCTACACCTTC
TRBJ2-7,TRBV7-2,NA,TRBD1,CASSATGGGPYEQYF,TGTGCCAGCAGCGCTACAGGGGGTGGCCCTTACGAGCAGTACTTC
TRBJ1-2,TRBV14,NA,NA,CASSQDLGGQGYTF,TGTGCCAGCAGCCAAGATCTCGGAGGGCAAGGCTACACCTTC
TRBJ1-5,TRBV30,NA,NA,CAWSADSSNQPQHF,TGTGCCTGGAGCGCCGACAGTAGCAATCAGCCCCAGCATTTT
TRBJ2-5,TRBV18,once,NA,CASSPGQGETQYF,TGTGCCAGCTCACCAGGGCAGGGTGAGACCCAGTACTTC
TRBJ2-6,TRBV7-7,NA,NA,CASSPLSGANVLTF,TGTGCTAGCAGCCCTCTTTCTGGGGCCAACGTCCTGACTTTC
TRBJ2-7,TRBV6-1,NA,TRBD1,CASRAGQAYTYEQYF,TGTGCCAGCAGGGCAGGACAGGCTTATACCTACGAGCAGTACTTC
TRBJ2-7,TRBV5-1,NA,NA,CASSSGGERMYF,TGCGCCAGCAGCTCAGGGGGGGAGCGAATGTACTTC
TRBJ2-3,TRBV5-6,once,NA,CASTYDRRPTDTQYF,TGTGCCAGCACCTATGACAGGCGTCCCACAGATACGCAGTATTTT
TRBJ2-7,TRBV7-2,NA,NA,CASSRNTGRHHYEQYF,TGTGCCAGCAGCCGTAACACAGGACGACACCACTACGAGCAGTACTTC
TRBJ1-2,TRBV2,NA,NA,CASTLTGEANYGYTF,TGTGCCAGCACACTCACAGGCGAAGCTAACTATGGCTACACCTTC
TRBJ2-1,TRBV29-1,NA,NA,CSVKVSYNEQFF,TGCAGCGTAAAAGTCTCCTACAATGAGCAGTTCTTC
TRBJ1-1,TRBV14,NA,NA,CASSQLWPPNTEAFF,TGTGCCAGCAGCCAATTATGGCCCCCGAACACTGAAGCTTTCTTT
TRBJ1-4,TRBV7-2,NA,NA,CASSFSRGLGEKLFF,TGTGCCAGCAGCTTTTCCCGTGGTTTGGGTGAAAAACTGTTTTTT
TRBJ2-3,TRBV12-2,NA,NA,CASRSTLAGSTDTQYF,TGTGCAAGTCGTTCTACCTTAGCGGGGAGCACAGATACGCAGTATTTT
TRBJ2-1,TRBV7-9,few,NA,CASSQRTDSYNEQFF,TGTGCCAGCAGCCAAAGGACAGACTCCTACAATGAGCAGTTCTTC
TRBJ2-2,TRBV9,NA,TRBD2,CASGQRGGSGELFF,TGTGCCAGCGGTCAGCGGGGGGGCTCCGGGGAGCTGTTTTTT
TRBJ1-4,TRBV2,NA,NA,CASRPTAHGKLFF,TGTGCCAGCAGACCTACTGCTCACGGAAAACTGTTTTTT
TRBJ1-2,TRBV6-1,few,NA,CASKEGTGAGYGYTF,TGTGCCAGCAAAGAAGGTACGGGCGCCGGATATGGCTACACCTTC
TRBJ2-7,TRBV28,NA,TRBD1,CASGGTGPTYEQYF,TGTGCCAGCGGTGGGACAGGGCCAACCTACGAGCAGTACTTC
TRBJ2-2,TRBV7-2,once,TRBD1,CASSHADRADGELFF,TGTGCCAGCAGCCACGCGGACAGGGCAGACGGGGAGCTGTTTTTT
TRBJ1-2,TRBV6-6,medium-sized,NA,CASSSNTYGYTF,TGTGCCAGCAGTTCTAACACATATGGCTACACCTTC